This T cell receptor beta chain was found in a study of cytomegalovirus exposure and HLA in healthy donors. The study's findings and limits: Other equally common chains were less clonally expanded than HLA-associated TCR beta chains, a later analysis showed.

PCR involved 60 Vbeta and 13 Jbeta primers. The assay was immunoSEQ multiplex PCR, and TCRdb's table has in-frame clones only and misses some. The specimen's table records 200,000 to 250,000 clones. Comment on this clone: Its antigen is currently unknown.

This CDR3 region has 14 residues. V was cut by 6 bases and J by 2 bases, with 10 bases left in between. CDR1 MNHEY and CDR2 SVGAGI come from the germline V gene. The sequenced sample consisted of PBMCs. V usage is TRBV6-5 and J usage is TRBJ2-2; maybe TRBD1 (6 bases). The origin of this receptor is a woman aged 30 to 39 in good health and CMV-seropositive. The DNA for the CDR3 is TGTGCCAGCAGCGCAGGGGTAAACACCGGGGAGCTGTTTTTT. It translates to CASSAGVNTGELFF.